Sequencing of this TCR beta chain was carried out in a study of CD8 T cells in ankylosing spondylitis (dated by TCRdb to 2016 to 2017). In terms of the full investigation: T cell receptor beta repertoires were profiled in healthy donors and ankylosing spondylitis patients so that disease-linked TCR variants could be found. Peripheral blood was sampled, and synovial fluid was additionally collected from ankylosing spondylitis patients. The full study cohort was made up of approximately 24 ankylosing spondylitis patients and 108 healthy donors.

The table lists this clonotype with many counts. Its antigen remains undetermined. No much larger clone exists at a distance of one base, and base qualities are not known. Sequencing was carried out with an Illumina HiSeq 2500. TCR beta libraries were prepared by quantitative 5'-RACE with molecular barcodes. As for the original processing: Disease-linked TCR variants were identified with a new computational method built on a probabilistic model of VDJ rearrangement. Using fastp at Q25 and MiXCR, TCRdb reprocessed the public reads and kept productive beta chains. Each CDR3 protein gets just one entry, which takes the most common genes and DNA from the rows behind it. TCRdb, not the authors, supplied the V and J calls. The sample table records 150,000 to 200,000 distinct CDR3 sequences; 15% to 20% of these occur just once. The top ten constitute approximately 4% of the sample. CDR1 and CDR2 (SGHDT, YYEEEE) derive from the germline V gene. The CDR3 runs 13 residues from the cysteine to the phenylalanine. CDR3 DNA only is kept here, 39 bases in frame from base 1. V has 5 bases trimmed and J has 6 bases trimmed; junction bases matching no gene number 5.

Beyond this particular receptor, the publication reports: In peripheral blood, the disease-linked clones were found at relatively low frequencies and had a CD8+ phenotype. Blood from ankylosing spondylitis patients appeared to be characterized by a TCR beta motif made up of eight highly homologous amino acid variants. Some motif variants had previously been reported in the synovial fluid and blood of reactive arthritis patients, which suggests shared mechanisms of disease initiation. According to the report, matched synovial fluid samples from ankylosing spondylitis patients were significantly enriched for the disease-linked clones.

The TCR sequence derives from a male donor aged 5 to 30 with ankylosing spondylitis or in good health (not recorded which). Donor details come from another sample of the same person, matched by shared clones. The chain is made from TRBV5-6 and TRBJ2-7; TRBD1 agrees with 10 junctional bases. Sequencing was done on a sample of blood, either unsorted or a sorted T cell fraction (not recorded which). The CDR3 sequence is CASSGRDRGEQYF. Read as DNA, the sequence is TGTGCCAGCAGTGGCCGGGACAGGGGCGAGCAGTACTTC.